Listed below are T cell receptor beta chains from one sample, sequenced in a study of blood T cells in healthy people across ages. Using its own MiXCR run on the 5' RACE reads, TCRdb lists one record per CDR3 protein. The sample comprises 540,000 or so distinct CDR3 sequences, 47% of which are singletons, and just under 25% rests with the top ten. The sequencing sample was made of blood. These receptors originate from a man older than 75 in good health. Both conserved end residues are part of each CDR3. The D gene is left open where the match is weak. Size tells how often a clone was seen (once, few, many) or the class of an expanded clone, and some rows leave it out.

J gene: TRBJ1-1; D gene: -; clone size: -; V gene: TRBV7-2; CDR3 DNA: TGTGCCAGCAGCTTAGGAGCCCAAGTGGTTTATACTGAAGCTTTCTTT; CDR3 protein: CASSLGAQVVYTEAFF
J gene: TRBJ2-2; D gene: TRBD1; clone size: few; V gene: TRBV6-6; CDR3 DNA: TGTGCCAGCAGGCCGGGACAGGGGAACACCGGGGAGCTGTTTTTT; CDR3 protein: CASRPGQGNTGELFF
J gene: TRBJ2-4; D gene: TRBD2; clone size: -; V gene: TRBV28; CDR3 DNA: TGTGCCAGCAGATGGACCCAGAGGGCCGGCGGGAGGGCCGGGGAGCAGTACTTC; CDR3 protein: CASRWTQRAGGRAGEQYF
J gene: TRBJ2-5; D gene: -; clone size: -; V gene: TRBV29-1; CDR3 DNA: TGCAGCGTTGGGGACCTCTCCTGGGAGACCCAGTACTTC; CDR3 protein: CSVGDLSWETQYF
J gene: TRBJ2-1; D gene: TRBD2; clone size: -; V gene: TRBV4-3; CDR3 DNA: TGCGCCAGCAGCCGTTGGGCGGGGGGGCCAAATGAGCAGTTCTTC; CDR3 protein: CASSRWAGGPNEQFF
J gene: TRBJ2-6; D gene: -; clone size: -; V gene: TRBV4-1; CDR3 DNA: TGCGCCAGCAGCCAAGATCAGGTCCCTGGGGCCAACGTCCTGACTTTC; CDR3 protein: CASSQDQVPGANVLTF
J gene: TRBJ2-1; D gene: -; clone size: few; V gene: TRBV6-2/TRBV6-3; CDR3 DNA: TGTGCCAGCAGTTACTCGATCGGTCTTAGCGGACGATCCTACAATGAGCAGTTCTTC; CDR3 protein: CASSYSIGLSGRSYNEQFF
J gene: TRBJ2-6; D gene: -; clone size: -; V gene: TRBV6-5; CDR3 DNA: TGTGCCAGCAGTTACTCGATGCGCAGGGCCGGGAATCCTGGGGCCAACGTCCTGACTTTC; CDR3 protein: CASSYSMRRAGNPGANVLTF
J gene: TRBJ2-1; D gene: TRBD2; clone size: -; V gene: TRBV24-1; CDR3 DNA: TGTGCCACCCCCCCAGCGGGGAAATACAATGAGCAGTTCTTC; CDR3 protein: CATPPAGKYNEQFF
J gene: TRBJ2-1; D gene: TRBD1; clone size: -; V gene: TRBV27; CDR3 DNA: TGTGCCAGCAGTTTATTACAGGGGGTCTACAATGAGCAGTTCTTC; CDR3 protein: CASSLLQGVYNEQFF
J gene: TRBJ2-7; D gene: TRBD1; clone size: -; V gene: TRBV20-1; CDR3 DNA: TGCAGTACCGGACAGGCCTACGAGCAGTACTTC; CDR3 protein: CSTGQAYEQYF
J gene: TRBJ2-7; D gene: -; clone size: once; V gene: TRBV20-1; CDR3 DNA: TGCAGTGCTAGGCCCGTCTACCGGGGAGACGAGCAGTACTTC; CDR3 protein: CSARPVYRGDEQYF
J gene: TRBJ2-7; D gene: -; clone size: once; V gene: TRBV20-1; CDR3 DNA: TGCAGTGCTAGTAGGGGAGACTACGAGCAGTACTTC; CDR3 protein: CSASRGDYEQYF
J gene: TRBJ2-1; D gene: -; clone size: -; V gene: TRBV6-2/TRBV6-3; CDR3 DNA: TGTGCCTGTCACCCCGGGACGAGGTACAATGAGCAGTTCTTC; CDR3 protein: CACHPGTRYNEQFF
J gene: TRBJ2-2; D gene: TRBD1; clone size: -; V gene: TRBV7-2; CDR3 DNA: TGTGCCAGCAGAGGGGGCAGAGAAACCGGGGAGCTGTTTTTT; CDR3 protein: CASRGGRETGELFF
J gene: TRBJ2-5; D gene: TRBD2; clone size: -; V gene: TRBV5-1; CDR3 DNA: TGCGCCAGCAGCCCCGGGACTAGCGAAGAGACCCAGTACTTC; CDR3 protein: CASSPGTSEETQYF
J gene: TRBJ2-3; D gene: TRBD2; clone size: few; V gene: TRBV12-3/TRBV12-4; CDR3 DNA: TGTGCCAGCAGTCCCGCGGGACTAGCGTCTTCCCAGGATACGCAGTATTTT; CDR3 protein: CASSPAGLASSQDTQYF
J gene: TRBJ2-2; D gene: -; clone size: -; V gene: TRBV20-1; CDR3 DNA: TGCAGTGCGGGTGGGCTAGCAGGGACCGGGGAGCTGTTTTTT; CDR3 protein: CSAGGLAGTGELFF
J gene: TRBJ2-3; D gene: -; clone size: many; V gene: TRBV7-2; CDR3 DNA: TGTGCCAGCAGTAGCACAGATACGCAGTATTTT; CDR3 protein: CASSSTDTQYF
J gene: TRBJ2-1; D gene: TRBD1; clone size: -; V gene: TRBV27; CDR3 DNA: TGTGCCATCGCTTCAGGGGGCCTATACAATGAGCAGTTCTTC; CDR3 protein: CAIASGGLYNEQFF
J gene: TRBJ2-3; D gene: -; clone size: -; V gene: TRBV5-1; CDR3 DNA: TGCGCCAGCACGGTGGAAGCGACAGATACGCAGTATTTT; CDR3 protein: CASTVEATDTQYF
J gene: TRBJ1-2; D gene: -; clone size: few; V gene: TRBV10-3; CDR3 DNA: TGTGCCATCAGGGGATCCCAGGGAGCGAACTATGGCTACACCTTC; CDR3 protein: CAIRGSQGANYGYTF
J gene: TRBJ2-7; D gene: -; clone size: many; V gene: TRBV20-1; CDR3 DNA: TGCAGTGCGGCGGTACAGGGCTACGAGCAGTACTTC; CDR3 protein: CSAAVQGYEQYF
J gene: TRBJ2-5; D gene: -; clone size: -; V gene: TRBV7-2; CDR3 DNA: TGTGCCAGCAGCGAGAGGACAGCTGAGACCCAGTACTTC; CDR3 protein: CASSERTAETQYF
J gene: TRBJ1-5; D gene: -; clone size: once; V gene: TRBV5-1; CDR3 DNA: TGCGCCAGCAGCCTAGGACCTGGCCTCAATCAGCCCCAGCATTTT; CDR3 protein: CASSLGPGLNQPQHF
J gene: TRBJ2-7; D gene: -; clone size: many; V gene: TRBV6-6; CDR3 DNA: TGTGCCAGCGGCCAGCGGCAGTACTTC; CDR3 protein: CASGQRQYF
J gene: TRBJ2-5; D gene: TRBD2; clone size: few; V gene: TRBV20-1; CDR3 DNA: TGCAGTGCTCTGACTAGCGGGAGGGGGGCAGAGACCCAGTACTTC; CDR3 protein: CSALTSGRGAETQYF
J gene: TRBJ2-7; D gene: -; clone size: -; V gene: TRBV7-8; CDR3 DNA: TGTGCCAGCAGCTTACAAGGTTTTGAGCAGTACTTC; CDR3 protein: CASSLQGFEQYF
J gene: TRBJ2-5; D gene: -; clone size: few; V gene: TRBV6-2/TRBV6-3; CDR3 DNA: TGTGCCAGCAGAGGAGCTAGCCAAGAGACCCAGTACTTC; CDR3 protein: CASRGASQETQYF
J gene: TRBJ2-1; D gene: -; clone size: few; V gene: TRBV6-1; CDR3 DNA: TGTGCCAGCGGGACAAGAGAGCAGTTCTTC; CDR3 protein: CASGTREQFF
J gene: TRBJ2-5; D gene: TRBD2; clone size: once; V gene: TRBV29-1; CDR3 DNA: TGCAGCGTTGTCAAATTGCGGGAGAATCGCTACGAGCGGTACTTC; CDR3 protein: CSVVKLRENRYERYF
J gene: TRBJ1-1; D gene: -; clone size: few; V gene: TRBV7-2; CDR3 DNA: TGTGCCAGCAGCTCGATAGTGGGGGTCCCCACTGAAGCTTTCTTT; CDR3 protein: CASSSIVGVPTEAFF
J gene: TRBJ2-3; D gene: -; clone size: few; V gene: TRBV7-6; CDR3 DNA: TGTGCCAGCAGCTTAGGGGGTAGCGCAGATACGCAGTATTTT; CDR3 protein: CASSLGGSADTQYF
J gene: TRBJ2-7; D gene: -; clone size: many; V gene: TRBV6-5; CDR3 DNA: TGTGCCAGCAGGAAGGGCAGATCCTACGAGCAGTACTTC; CDR3 protein: CASRKGRSYEQYF
J gene: TRBJ2-7; D gene: TRBD2; clone size: many; V gene: TRBV7-9; CDR3 DNA: TGTGCCAGCAGCCGGACTAGCAGCTCCTACGAGCAGTACTTC; CDR3 protein: CASSRTSSSYEQYF
J gene: TRBJ2-7; D gene: -; clone size: few; V gene: TRBV7-2; CDR3 DNA: TGTGCCAGCAGCTTATTTCCGGGACCGAGCTACGAGCAGTACTTC; CDR3 protein: CASSLFPGPSYEQYF
J gene: TRBJ1-6; D gene: -; clone size: -; V gene: TRBV12-3/TRBV12-4; CDR3 DNA: TGTGCCAGCAGTCCCCCCGGGCAGGGACGTTCACCCCTCCACTTT; CDR3 protein: CASSPPGQGRSPLHF